This TCR beta chain is from a study of blood T cell repertoires in COVID-19. Across the study: Sample material is recorded as cDNA or gDNA derived from T cells, B-cell-depleted T cells, or PBMCs.

Per the original methods: Estimated nucleated cell counts came from reference gene primer amplification. Generated by immunoSEQ multiplex PCR, the TCRdb table keeps only in-frame clones and is missing some. Clone size and the V and J calls come from that table; the DNA yielded D and trimming. The profile shows about 250,000 clones, around 90% of them singletons. The table lists this clone with a few counts. The CDR3 has 13 residues. V was trimmed by 3 bases and J by 7 bases, leaving 12 bases between them. CDR1 and CDR2 from the germline V gene are KGHSH and LQKENI. This chain uses TRBV18 with TRBJ1-2; possibly TRBD1 for D (6 bases). The TCR was taken from a man at least 80 years old with acute or convalescent COVID-19. The sample consisted of peripheral blood. The CDR3 loop is CASSPRTASGYTF. CDR3 sequence (DNA): TGTGCCAGCTCACCCCGGACAGCTAGTGGCTACACCTTC.